This TCR beta chain stems from a study of metastatic and nonmetastatic thyroid tumors (dated by TCRdb to 2019 to 2021). Describing the broader study: For patients with malignant and with benign thyroid disease, the researchers compared repertoires between peripheral blood samples and tumor or nodule tissue samples.

Overall study outcomes, separate from this receptor: In both blood and tumor samples, malignant tumors were reported to have significantly higher TCR beta diversity than benign nodules.

Ten or more counts support this clone. Its antigen has not been determined. One base away there is no much larger clone; base qualities are not given. The germline V gene yields SNHLY for CDR1 and FYNNEI for CDR2. From cysteine to phenylalanine, the CDR3 is 15 amino acids long. The sequence is cut down to CDR3 DNA, 45 bases in frame from base 1. At the junction V is shortened by 4 bases and J by 5 bases; bases outside the gene matches: 5. Library method: PCR. These reads were obtained on an Illumina HiSeq 4000. High-throughput sequencing was used to profile the TCR beta-chain CDR3 region of each patient. In the paper's pipeline: A classifier to discriminate distant-metastatic papillary thyroid cancer patients was built from CDR3 differences across clinicopathological groups. The Shannon index was used to measure repertoire diversity, and the Morisita-Horn index was used to measure how similar tumor and blood repertoires were. In-frame beta chains were kept once TCRdb had trimmed the public reads at Q25 with fastp and called clones with MiXCR. TCRdb, not the authors, supplied the V and J calls. The sample has 34,000 or so clones on record, about 15% of them singletons. Together, the top ten hold 3.4% of the sample.

None of the patients had been given any treatment before thyroid surgery. Using T-cell receptor beta sequencing, the study looked back at clinical samples from patients collected from the early 2010s to the late 2010s. Recombination linked TRBV2 to TRBJ1-6, and TRBD1 aligns with 7 junction nucleotides. What was sequenced was blood. The receptor comes from a female donor with papillary thyroid cancer or a benign thyroid nodule (not recorded which). Some clones in this sample may be carry-over from other donors' samples. The nucleotide sequence is given as TGTGCCAGCAGTGCAACAGGGGTGGATAATTCACCCCTCCACTTT. Protein translation: CASSATGVDNSPLHF.